A selection of T cell receptor beta chains follows, all from one sample in a study of regulatory T cells in long-lasting Graves disease. TCRdb re-derived calls from the multiplex PCR reads in MiXCR, one entry per CDR3 protein. The sample holds a few hundred thousand distinct CDR3 sequences; under 25% are singletons and the top ten take around 7%. The sample was peripheral blood mononuclear cells (PBMCs), taken when the disease was refractory, from a patient treated with antithyroid drugs. These receptors all stem from a female donor with Graves disease. Each CDR3 is given with its conserved first and last residue. Each record gives: clone size, V gene, J gene, D gene, CDR3 DNA, CDR3 protein. A D gene is named only where the DNA matches it firmly. Only part of the rows carry a size: once, few, many, or a class if the clone is expanded.

size: NA
V: TRBV30
J: TRBJ1-1
D: NA
DNA: TGTGCCTGGAGTGTTCGGTCAAGCTTTAACACTGAAGCTTTCTTT
CDR3: CAWSVRSSFNTEAFF

size: NA
V: TRBV27
J: TRBJ1-4
D: NA
DNA: TGTGCCAGCAGGAGGTCCGGCAGGGAGGAAACTAATGAAAAACTGTTTTTT
CDR3: CASRRSGREETNEKLFF

size: few
V: TRBV7-8
J: TRBJ1-5
D: TRBD1
DNA: TGTGCCAGCAGCCATATCCGGGACAGGGGGAATAGCAATCAGCCCCAGCATTTT
CDR3: CASSHIRDRGNSNQPQHF

size: once
V: TRBV7-2
J: TRBJ2-3
D: NA
DNA: TGTGCCAGCAGCTTATATGAGAGGTTCACAGATACGCAGTATTTT
CDR3: CASSLYERFTDTQYF

size: NA
V: TRBV18
J: TRBJ2-7
D: NA
DNA: TGTGCCAGCTCACCACCGTCCGTGGGGGTTTTCCCCTACGAGCAGTACTTC
CDR3: CASSPPSVGVFPYEQYF

size: many
V: TRBV7-3
J: TRBJ2-5
D: TRBD2
DNA: TGTGCCAGCAGCTTATTGGGGGGGGGAGGCCAAGAGACCCAGTACTTC
CDR3: CASSLLGGGGQETQYF

size: NA
V: TRBV3-1
J: TRBJ1-2
D: NA
DNA: TGTGCCAGCAGCCAAGAGGGACCTGCTGGGGGCTACACCTTC
CDR3: CASSQEGPAGGYTF

size: NA
V: TRBV11-2
J: TRBJ2-1
D: TRBD2
DNA: TGTGCCAGCAGCTCCGGACTAGCGAGCGATGAGCAGTTCTTC
CDR3: CASSSGLASDEQFF

size: few
V: TRBV2
J: TRBJ2-3
D: NA
DNA: TGTGCCAGCAAGCGGACCCTTGGCACAGATACGCAGTATTTT
CDR3: CASKRTLGTDTQYF

size: once
V: TRBV7-8
J: TRBJ2-5
D: NA
DNA: TGTGCCAGCAGCTTAAATGAGGCCAAAGAGACCCAGTACTTC
CDR3: CASSLNEAKETQYF

size: few
V: TRBV6-2/TRBV6-3
J: TRBJ2-2
D: TRBD2
DNA: TGTGCCAGCAGACCCCGCGGGAGTGGGGTCGGGGAGCTGTTTTTT
CDR3: CASRPRGSGVGELFF

size: many
V: TRBV6-2/TRBV6-3
J: TRBJ1-5
D: TRBD1
DNA: TGTGCCAGCAGCGCTCGGACAGGGCATAGCAATCAGCCCCAGCATTTT
CDR3: CASSARTGHSNQPQHF

size: many
V: TRBV20-1
J: TRBJ2-5
D: NA
DNA: TGCAGTGCTAGCGATATTGGGACATTACAAGAGACCCAGTACTTC
CDR3: CSASDIGTLQETQYF

size: many
V: TRBV2
J: TRBJ1-1
D: TRBD1
DNA: TGTGCCAGCAGTGAGCAGGGGGCGATAGTTACTGAAGCTTTCTTT
CDR3: CASSEQGAIVTEAFF

size: few
V: TRBV7-9
J: TRBJ2-5
D: TRBD1
DNA: TGTGCCAGCAGCCCCTGGACAGGGCTTCAAGAGACCCAGTACTTC
CDR3: CASSPWTGLQETQYF

size: many
V: TRBV29-1
J: TRBJ1-2
D: NA
DNA: TGCAGCGTTGAGGACCCCTTTAAGGACTATGGCTACACCTTC
CDR3: CSVEDPFKDYGYTF

size: few
V: TRBV30
J: TRBJ2-5
D: TRBD1
DNA: TGTGCCTGGAGTACAGGGGGCGACGAGACCCAGTACTTC
CDR3: CAWSTGGDETQYF

size: many
V: TRBV28
J: TRBJ2-7
D: TRBD1
DNA: TGTGCCAGCAGTTTATACCCGGGACAGGGGGCTTACGAGCAGTACTTC
CDR3: CASSLYPGQGAYEQYF

size: few
V: TRBV12-3/TRBV12-4
J: TRBJ1-4
D: NA
DNA: TGTGCCAGCAATTACGTCAGTGAAAAACTGTTTTTT
CDR3: CASNYVSEKLFF

size: many
V: TRBV12-3/TRBV12-4
J: TRBJ2-5
D: TRBD1
DNA: TGTGCCAGCAGTCCTACGGGACAGCAAGAGACCCAGTACTTC
CDR3: CASSPTGQQETQYF

size: many
V: TRBV6-1
J: TRBJ1-6
D: NA
DNA: TGTGCCAGCAGTCTAACGAACAGGGATTCACCCCTCCACTTT
CDR3: CASSLTNRDSPLHF

size: many
V: TRBV29-1
J: TRBJ1-2
D: TRBD1
DNA: TGCAGCGTCGACCCCGGGACAGAGGGGAACTATGGCTACACCTTC
CDR3: CSVDPGTEGNYGYTF

size: few
V: TRBV2
J: TRBJ2-1
D: NA
DNA: TGTGCCAGCACCGGGGATGTTGCCGCAAACAATGAGCAGTTCTTC
CDR3: CASTGDVAANNEQFF

size: NA
V: TRBV29-1
J: TRBJ1-1
D: TRBD1
DNA: TGCAGCGTTGCGGGGCGGACAGGGGGCAGGGACACTGAAGCTTTCTTT
CDR3: CSVAGRTGGRDTEAFF

size: NA
V: TRBV28
J: TRBJ2-1
D: TRBD2
DNA: TGTGCCAGCAGTGAGGCTCTAGCGGGAGGGTACAATGAGCAGTTCTTC
CDR3: CASSEALAGGYNEQFF

size: many
V: TRBV6-1
J: TRBJ2-7
D: NA
DNA: TGTGCCAGCAGTCCCGAGGGAAGCCCCCGAAAGTTTTACTTC
CDR3: CASSPEGSPRKFYF

size: few
V: TRBV29-1
J: TRBJ2-3
D: NA
DNA: TGCAGCGTTGCGGTTTCTTCCACAGATACGCAGTATTTT
CDR3: CSVAVSSTDTQYF

size: NA
V: TRBV2
J: TRBJ2-6
D: NA
DNA: TGTGCCAGCAGTGAGGGCGGGGCCAACGTCCTGACTTTC
CDR3: CASSEGGANVLTF

size: NA
V: TRBV7-2
J: TRBJ2-7
D: TRBD2
DNA: TGTGCCAGCAGCTTATTAATGGGAAGCGGGAGCTCCTACGAGCAGTACTTC
CDR3: CASSLLMGSGSSYEQYF

size: NA
V: TRBV7-9
J: TRBJ2-1
D: NA
DNA: TGTGCCAGCAGCCTGAGGACAAGTTCCTACAATGAGCAGTTCTTC
CDR3: CASSLRTSSYNEQFF

size: many
V: TRBV6-1
J: TRBJ1-1
D: NA
DNA: TGTGCCAGCAGTCAGACAGTGTGGGCTTTCTTT
CDR3: CASSQTVWAFF

size: NA
V: TRBV28
J: TRBJ1-2
D: NA
DNA: TGTGCCAGCAGCTTAGTGGCAGGGGCTAACTATGGCTACACCTTC
CDR3: CASSLVAGANYGYTF

size: few
V: TRBV11-2
J: TRBJ1-2
D: NA
DNA: TGTGCCAGCAGCTTAGGGTCAGGGTCTCCGGGTGGCTACACCTTC
CDR3: CASSLGSGSPGGYTF

size: NA
V: TRBV13
J: TRBJ2-7
D: TRBD1
DNA: TGTGCCAGCAGCTTAAGTGGTCAGGGGGCCGACGAGCAGTACTTC
CDR3: CASSLSGQGADEQYF

size: many
V: TRBV28
J: TRBJ2-2
D: NA
DNA: TGTGCCAGCAGTTTATCCTATCTTCGGACGGCGCACACCGGGGAGCTGTTTTTT
CDR3: CASSLSYLRTAHTGELFF

size: NA
V: TRBV4-3
J: TRBJ2-7
D: NA
DNA: TGCGCCAGCAGCTTGCGACTGGGGGACCTTTCTATGTTAATCTTC
CDR3: CASSLRLGDLSMLIF

size: NA
V: TRBV29-1
J: TRBJ1-2
D: NA
DNA: TGCAGCGTTGAAACCTACACCTTC
CDR3: CSVETYTF

size: many
V: TRBV6-2/TRBV6-3
J: TRBJ2-7
D: TRBD1
DNA: TGTGCCAGCGGTTGGGACAGCGCGCGGAGCTCCTACGAGCAGTACTTC
CDR3: CASGWDSARSSYEQYF

size: NA
V: TRBV29-1
J: TRBJ1-2
D: NA
DNA: TGCAGTGTTTGGCAGGGAAGGGACTATGGCTACACCTTC
CDR3: CSVWQGRDYGYTF

size: many
V: TRBV27
J: TRBJ2-7
D: TRBD1
DNA: TGTGCCAGCAGCGACAGGGGCCATAGGTACGAGCAGTACTTC
CDR3: CASSDRGHRYEQYF

size: once
V: TRBV12-3/TRBV12-4
J: TRBJ1-2
D: NA
DNA: TGTGCCAGCAGGCAGGGACCTGAGAACTATGGCTACACCTTC
CDR3: CASRQGPENYGYTF

size: NA
V: TRBV5-1
J: TRBJ2-5
D: TRBD1
DNA: TGCGCCAGCAGCTTGGTGGGGACAGGCAGTGAGACCCAGTACTTC
CDR3: CASSLVGTGSETQYF